This is a list of T cell receptor beta chains from one sample in a study of blood T cell repertoires in COVID-19. Produced via immunoSEQ multiplex PCR; TCRdb's table is partial and in-frame only. This table holds roughly 200,000 clones, about 87% found once. The sequenced sample consisted of PBMCs or T cells enriched from blood (not recorded which). The origin of the receptors is a man younger than 40 who had recovered from COVID-19. Both conserved end residues are part of each CDR3. Fields, in order: D gene, J gene, V gene, clone size, CDR3 protein, CDR3 DNA. The D gene is left open where the match is weak. Where a row states a size, it is once, few, many or the class of an expanded clone; other rows omit it.

>TRBD2|TRBJ2-2|TRBV29-1|NA
CSVGELAEEGGELFF
TGCAGCGTTGGGGAACTAGCGGAGGAGGGCGGGGAGCTGTTTTTT
>NA|TRBJ2-1|TRBV5-4|NA
CASSLDSRNEQFF
TGTGCCAGCAGCTTGGATTCCCGGAATGAGCAGTTCTTC
>NA|TRBJ2-7|TRBV28|NA
CASTSEGYEQYF
TGTGCCAGCACCAGTGAGGGCTACGAGCAGTACTTC
>TRBD2|TRBJ2-1|TRBV19|NA
CASSPRLATRYNEQFF
TGTGCCAGTAGTCCGCGACTAGCGACACGTTACAATGAGCAGTTCTTC
>TRBD1|TRBJ2-7|TRBV27|NA
CASRPRQGAYEQYF
TGTGCCAGCAGACCAAGACAGGGGGCCTACGAGCAGTACTTC
>NA|TRBJ2-3|TRBV19|NA
CASTMTVSSTDTQYF
TGTGCCAGTACCATGACAGTATCTAGCACAGATACGCAGTATTTT
>NA|TRBJ2-7|TRBV19|NA
CASSSQVLTYEQYF
TGTGCCAGTAGCAGCCAGGTCCTTACCTACGAGCAGTACTTC
>TRBD1|TRBJ1-2|TRBV29-1|once
CSIPGQGEIYGYGYTF
TGCAGCATACCTGGGCAGGGGGAAATTTACGGCTATGGCTACACCTTC
>TRBD2|TRBJ2-7|TRBV13|NA
CASSHYGRLAESSYEQYF
TGTGCCAGCAGCCACTACGGCCGGCTAGCGGAAAGCTCCTACGAGCAGTACTTC
>NA|TRBJ1-2|TRBV30|NA
CAWSLETSYYGYTF
TGTGCCTGGAGTCTTGAGACATCCTACTATGGCTACACCTTC
>TRBD1|TRBJ1-2|TRBV6-2/TRBV6-3|NA
CASSRDRANYGYTF
TGTGCCAGCAGTCGGGACAGGGCTAACTATGGCTACACCTTC
>NA|TRBJ2-5|TRBV19|NA
CASSIGQIETQYF
TGTGCCAGTAGTATTGGACAGATAGAGACCCAGTACTTC
>NA|TRBJ1-1|TRBV7-9|NA
CASSPRLALKAFF
TGTGCCAGCAGCCCCCGATTGGCCCTGAAAGCTTTCTTT
>NA|TRBJ2-7|TRBV21-1|few
CASIKGVAGGQGHYEQYF
TGTGCCAGCATCAAAGGGGTAGCGGGAGGGCAAGGGCACTACGAGCAGTACTTC
>NA|TRBJ1-2|TRBV21-1|NA
CASKKQTNYGYTF
TGTGCCAGCAAAAAACAGACTAACTATGGCTACACCTTC
>TRBD1|TRBJ1-4|TRBV18|NA
CASSPGTGAEKLFF
TGTGCCAGCTCACCCGGGACAGGCGCCGAAAAACTGTTTTTT
>NA|TRBJ2-7|TRBV2|NA
CASKGGLSSYEQYF
TGTGCCAGCAAGGGAGGTCTCAGCTCCTACGAGCAGTACTTC
>NA|TRBJ2-7|TRBV29-1|few
CSVLGRTSSYEQYF
TGCAGCGTCCTTGGGCGGACAAGCTCCTACGAGCAGTACTTC
>TRBD1|TRBJ2-7|TRBV6-5|NA
CASSTLQDRVGEQYF
TGTGCCAGCAGTACCCTTCAGGACAGGGTTGGCGAGCAGTACTTC
>TRBD2|TRBJ2-1|TRBV7-9|NA
CASSSGTNYNEQFF
TGTGCCAGCAGCTCCGGGACTAACTACAATGAGCAGTTCTTC
>NA|TRBJ1-3|TRBV6-5|once
CASSYGGGLGNTIYF
TGTGCCAGCAGTTACGGGGGGGGCCTCGGAAACACCATATATTTT
>NA|TRBJ1-3|TRBV25-1|NA
CASSAPGRGNTIYF
TGTGCCAGCAGTGCTCCAGGTCGTGGAAACACCATATATTTT
>NA|TRBJ1-6|TRBV7-2|NA
CASSANREYSPLHF
TGTGCCAGCAGCGCGAACAGGGAGTATTCACCCCTCCACTTT
>NA|TRBJ1-6|TRBV27|few
CASSLVWGVNSPLHF
TGTGCCAGCAGTTTAGTTTGGGGGGTCAATTCACCCCTCCACTTT
>TRBD2|TRBJ2-1|TRBV7-9|NA
CASSRTSGRYNEQFF
TGTGCCAGCAGCCGGACTAGCGGGAGGTACAATGAGCAGTTCTTC
>TRBD2|TRBJ2-7|TRBV6-5|NA
CASRPTSGRAHEQYF
TGTGCCAGCAGACCCACTAGCGGGAGGGCCCACGAGCAGTACTTC
>TRBD1|TRBJ1-2|TRBV19|NA
CASSMVPGQALYGYTF
TGTGCCAGTAGTATGGTCCCGGGACAGGCCCTCTATGGCTACACCTTC
>TRBD1|TRBJ2-1|TRBV24-1|NA
CATSDFGTEQVNEQFF
TGTGCCACCAGTGATTTTGGGACAGAGCAGGTCAATGAGCAGTTCTTC
>TRBD2|TRBJ2-2|TRBV6-1|NA
CASSAIYGGTNTGELFF
TGTGCCAGCAGTGCTATCTACGGGGGGACTAACACCGGGGAGCTGTTTTTT
>NA|TRBJ1-6|TRBV6-1|NA
CASSDAGWNSPLHF
TGTGCCAGCAGTGACGCAGGGTGGAATTCACCCCTCCACTTT
>NA|TRBJ1-5|TRBV4-2|few
CASSQSNEGIHPQHF
TGTGCCAGCAGCCAGAGCAACGAGGGCATCCATCCCCAGCATTTT
>NA|TRBJ2-7|TRBV7-8|NA
CASSLADKGYEQYF
TGTGCCAGCAGCTTAGCGGACAAGGGCTACGAGCAGTACTTC
>NA|TRBJ1-5|TRBV11-2|NA
CASSLGSGGQTFSNQPQHF
TGTGCCAGCAGCTTAGGCAGCGGGGGGCAAACCTTTAGCAATCAGCCCCAGCATTTT
>NA|TRBJ1-2|TRBV6-5|NA
CASSQQGNYGYTF
TGTGCCAGCAGCCAACAGGGCAACTATGGCTACACCTTC
>NA|TRBJ1-1|TRBV10-3|NA
CAISESGAEAFF
TGTGCCATCAGTGAGTCGGGCGCTGAAGCTTTCTTT
>NA|TRBJ1-5|TRBV19|NA
CASRYRPYSNQPQHF
TGTGCCAGTAGGTACAGACCCTATAGCAATCAGCCCCAGCATTTT
>NA|TRBJ2-1|TRBV11-2|NA
CASSTGLGEQFF
TGTGCCAGCAGCACAGGGTTAGGTGAGCAGTTCTTC
>TRBD1|TRBJ2-2|TRBV28|NA
CASSLRTRGPRGGELFF
TGTGCCAGCAGTTTAAGGACAAGGGGGCCGAGGGGCGGGGAGCTGTTTTTT
>NA|TRBJ2-2|TRBV10-2|few
CASRSPPNSLREPGELFF
TGCGCCAGCAGGTCTCCCCCGAATAGCTTAAGGGAGCCCGGGGAGCTGTTTTTT
>TRBD2|TRBJ2-2|TRBV27|NA
CASSRTRPTGELFF
TGTGCCAGCAGCCGGACTAGACCAACCGGGGAGCTGTTTTTT
>NA|TRBJ2-7|TRBV7-2|NA
CASSLSGTGRYEQYF
TGTGCCAGCAGCTTATCTGGGACTGGACGCTACGAGCAGTACTTC
>NA|TRBJ2-7|TRBV11-2|NA
CASSLVSDTKTYEQYF
TGTGCCAGCAGCTTAGTCTCGGACACCAAAACCTACGAGCAGTACTTC
>TRBD1|TRBJ2-7|TRBV19|NA
CASSTRTGVNEQYF
TGTGCCAGTAGTACACGGACAGGGGTGAACGAGCAGTACTTC